These 21 T cell receptor beta chains were sequenced from one sample in a study of shared clonotypes between healthy human individuals. Profiled with immunoSEQ multiplex PCR; TCRdb holds only in-frame clones, not every one. The data show around 1.5 million clones, 95% to 99% seen once. Sequencing was carried out using naive CD4+ T cells sorted from blood. Subset defined: CD45RA+ positively selected. These receptors all stem from a man between 25 and 39 years old in good health.

V and J are TRBV2 and TRBJ2-1; 7 bases map to TRBD2. The germline CDR1 and CDR2 sequences are SNHLY and FYNNEI. J lost 6 bases, V lost 5 bases, and 7 bases had no gene match. This CDR3 is 14 amino acids long. The CDR3 DNA is TGTGCCAGCAGTCAGACCCCGGGGGGCAATGAGCAGTTCTTC. Amino acids: CASSQTPGGNEQFF.

The J gene is TRBJ1-5, the V gene TRBV2; D not certain. The CDR3 contains 14 residues. Germline V gives CDR1 SNHLY, CDR2 FYNNEI. The germline V and J ends were trimmed by 8 bases and 1 base, with 12 bases remaining between them. CDR3 sequence reads: CASGPAGSNQPQHF. The DNA of the CDR3 is TGTGCCAGCGGGCCGGCAGGCAGCAATCAGCCCCAGCATTTT.

This clone appeared a single time. This chain joins TRBV30 and TRBJ2-1, with D unresolved. There are 17 residues in the CDR3. CDR1 and CDR2 (germline): GTSNPN, SVGIG (reference sequence). With 0 bases removed from V and 7 bases from J, the gap between germline ends came to 22 bases. CDR3 sequence reads: CAWSVGPTRSPRNEQFF. The CDR3, as DNA: TGTGCCTGGAGTGTAGGACCAACCCGTTCGCCCCGGAATGAGCAGTTCTTC.

The chain joins TRBV2 to TRBJ2-2; D is unresolved. This CDR3 has 15 residues. Germline V gene sequence: CDR1 SNHLY, CDR2 FYNNEI. V lost 2 bases to trimming and J lost 3 bases, with 10 bases between them. CDR3 bases: TGTGCCAGCAGTGAAAGCAGAGTTTACACCGGGGAGCTGTTTTTT. This codes for CASSESRVYTGELFF.

Comments on this clone: Other DNA variants within this sample encode the same CDR3. The rearrangement joins TRBV29-1 to TRBJ2-7; 8 bases map to TRBD1. This CDR3 is 12 amino acids long. With 6 bases clipped from V and 1 base from J, the junction kept 2 bases outside the gene matches. Looked up from germline, CDR1 is SQVTM and CDR2 is ANQGSEA. The CDR3 DNA sequence: TGCAGCGTCGGACAGGGATCCTACGAGCAGTACTTC. Protein product: CSVGQGSYEQYF.

This chain connects TRBV28 to TRBJ2-7, with D uncertain. V shed 4 bases and J shed 9 bases, with 19 bases lying between them. The germline gives CDR1 MDHEN, CDR2 SYDVKM. This CDR3 region has 14 residues. The CDR3 loop reads CASSSLSPLGAQYF. CDR3 nucleotide sequence: TGTGCCAGCAGTTCCCTTTCCCCCCTTGGTGCGCAGTACTTC.

The chain has TRBV5-4 and TRBJ2-2; possibly TRBD1 for D (7 bases). The CDR3 is 16 residues long. V lost 4 bases to trimming and J lost 1 base, with 14 bases between them. Germline assignment: CDR1 SGHNT and CDR2 YYREEE (reference sequence). The CDR3, as DNA: TGTGCCAGCAGCGCCGGCGGGACAGTGAACACCGGGGAGCTGTTTTTT. As protein: CASSAGGTVNTGELFF.

This chain links TRBV4-1 with TRBJ2-5, with no clear D. V dropped 1 base and J dropped 1 base, with 13 bases sitting between them. In germline, CDR1 is MGHRA, CDR2 YSYEKL. The CDR3 sequence is 16 residues long. Here the CDR3 reads CASSQGVIGPQETQYF. The CDR3 nucleotides read TGCGCCAGCAGCCAAGGGGTCATAGGGCCCCAAGAGACCCAGTACTTC.

CDR3 DNA: TGTGCCAGCAGCCCCGTCAACGCCAGGTCCGAAAAACTGTTTTTT. The encoded protein is CASSPVNARSEKLFF. The chain uses TRBV9 and TRBJ1-4; no clear D gene. Germline CDR1 is SGDLS and CDR2 is YYNGEE. The CDR3 is 15 residues long. The germline V and J ends were trimmed by 4 bases and 8 bases, with 18 bases remaining between them. The full variable domain, with the rest looked up from reference TRBV9 and TRBJ1-4, is DSGVTQTPKHLITATGQRVTLRCSPRSGDLSVYWYQQSLDQGLQFLIQYYNGEERAKGNILERFSAQQFPDLHSELNLSSLELGDSALYFCASSPVNARSEKLFFGSGTQLSVL.

J is TRBJ2-1 and V is TRBV11-2; TRBD2 matches at 8 bases. The CDR3 has 15 amino acids. V shed 5 bases, J shed 7 bases, and the junction held 10 bases outside the gene matches. The V gene's germline CDR1 is SGHAT and CDR2 FQNNGV. The CDR3: CASSRPGTRSNEQFF. In nucleotides, the CDR3 is TGTGCCAGCAGCCGCCCCGGGACTAGGTCAAATGAGCAGTTCTTC.

This sequence joins TRBV7-2 and TRBJ2-5, with 9 bases matching TRBD1. Germline V gene lookup returns CDR1 SGHTA and CDR2 FQGNSA. V shed 5 bases and J 3 bases; nucleotides not matched to a gene: 4. CDR3 length: 14 residues. The CDR3, as DNA: TGTGCCAGCAGCCGGACAGGGGAGGAAGAGACCCAGTACTTC. This gives the protein CASSRTGEEETQYF.

This sequence joins TRBV19 and TRBJ2-7; D unclear. Trimming removed 6 bases at V and 3 bases at J, with 9 bases between. Germline loops: CDR1 LNHDA, CDR2 SQIVND (reference sequence). The CDR3 runs to 12 residues. CDR3 residues: CASRAPNYEQYF. The CDR3 bases are TGTGCCAGTAGGGCCCCCAACTACGAGCAGTACTTC.

V gene TRBV5-1 combines with J gene TRBJ2-2; 11 bases are a match to TRBD2. Germline V gene data show CDR1 as SGHRS and CDR2 as YFSETQ. This CDR3 is built from 18 residues. V gave up 0 bases and J gave up 2 bases; unmatched junction bases: 6. As DNA, the CDR3 is TGCGCCAGCAGCTTGGTATGGCTAGCGGGAGGAAACACCGGGGAGCTGTTTTTT. It is translated as CASSLVWLAGGNTGELFF.

As DNA, the CDR3 is TGTGCCAGCAGCTTAGCGGGACAGTGGAGTCAGCCCCAGCATTTT. Translated: CASSLAGQWSQPQHF. The chain recombines TRBV7-8 with TRBJ1-5, with 7 bases lining up with TRBD1. V lost 0 bases, J lost 6 bases, and 5 bases stayed unmatched. This CDR3 contains 15 residues. CDR1 SGHVS and CDR2 FQNEAQ come from the germline V gene.

This clone was detected once. This sequence joins TRBV30 and TRBJ1-5; no reliable D call. This CDR3 comprises 14 residues. The germline V gene encodes CDR1 GTSNPN and CDR2 SVGIG (reference sequence). Trimming stripped 0 bases from V and 7 bases from J, with 13 bases between. The CDR3 DNA follows: TGTGCCTGGAGTGTTTTTGCGGTGACACAGCCCCAGCATTTT. Protein sequence: CAWSVFAVTQPQHF.

Notes on this clone: Other DNA sequences in the same sample also yield this CDR3. The J gene is TRBJ1-1, the V gene TRBV29-1, with D hard to call. The CDR3 has 13 amino acids. V shed 1 base and J shed 0 bases, with 6 bases lying between them. The V gene's germline CDR1 is SQVTM and CDR2 ANQGSEA. The CDR3 nucleotides read TGCAGCGTTGAAGGTCGGTTGAACACTGAAGCTTTCTTT. It specifies CSVEGRLNTEAFF. The full variable domain, completed using reference TRBV29-1 and TRBJ1-1, is SAVISQKPSRDICQRGTSLTIQCQVDSQVTMMFWYRQQPGQSLTLIATANQGSEATYESGFVIDKFPISRPNLTFSTLTVSNMSPEDSSIYLCSVEGRLNTEAFFGQGTRLTVV.

The rearrangement joins TRBV10-2 to TRBJ1-1; D gene unclear. This CDR3 has 13 residues. Germline lookup yields CDR1 WSHSY and CDR2 SAAADI. Trimming removed 4 bases from V and 5 bases from J, with 11 bases in between. The CDR3 bases are TGCGCCAGCAGTGCTATCTCGGGGACTGAAGCTTTCTTT. It codes for CASSAISGTEAFF.

This clone was seen only once. This chain links TRBV7-6 with TRBJ2-7; 10 bases line up with TRBD2. Germline V gene lookup returns CDR1 SGHVS and CDR2 FNYEAQ. This CDR3 comprises 16 residues. V trimming: 0 bases; J trimming: 7 bases; junction bases outside the gene matches: 9. The CDR3 loop reads CASSLAGAGGSREQYF. The CDR3, as DNA: TGTGCCAGCAGCTTAGCGGGAGCGGGAGGGTCGAGGGAGCAGTACTTC.

This clone was seen just once. This chain links TRBV9 with TRBJ2-1; 8 nucleotides line up with TRBD2. Germline loops: CDR1 SGDLS, CDR2 YYNGEE. The J segment lost 6 bases and the V segment lost 10 bases, leaving 18 bases of the junction unmatched. This CDR3 is 16 amino acids long. CDR3: CAGPGTRGEASNEQFF. CDR3 DNA sequence: TGTGCCGGTCCCGGGACTAGAGGAGAGGCGTCCAATGAGCAGTTCTTC. The complete variable domain, with remaining parts taken from reference TRBV9 and TRBJ2-1, reads DSGVTQTPKHLITATGQRVTLRCSPRSGDLSVYWYQQSLDQGLQFLIQYYNGEERAKGNILERFSAQQFPDLHSELNLSSLELGDSALYFCAGPGTRGEASNEQFFGPGTRLTVL.

This rearrangement joins TRBV18 to TRBJ2-7; 8 bases are shared with TRBD2. This CDR3 region has 14 residues. J was trimmed by 2 bases and V by 3 bases; bases with no gene match: 3. Germline lookup yields CDR1 KGHSH and CDR2 LQKENI. The CDR3 DNA follows: TGTGCCAGCTCACCCGGGGGGGCGGCCTACGAGCAGTACTTC. This sequence encodes CASSPGGAAYEQYF. The full variable domain, its missing parts supplied by reference TRBV18 and TRBJ2-7, is NAGVMQNPRHLVRRRGQEARLRCSPMKGHSHVYWYRQLPEEGLKFMVYLQKENIIDESGMPKERFSAEFPKEGPSILRIQQVVRGDSAAYFCASSPGGAAYEQYFGPGTRLTVT.

The chain employs TRBV5-4 and TRBJ2-1, with 7 nucleotides matching TRBD2. The CDR3 runs 14 residues. Per the germline V gene, CDR1 is SGHNT and CDR2 is YYREEE (reference sequence). After removal of 4 bases from V and 7 bases from J, the junction contained 8 bases not matched to a gene. This CDR3 is CASSSGGRKNEQFF. In nucleotides, the CDR3 is TGTGCCAGCAGCAGCGGCGGGAGAAAGAATGAGCAGTTCTTC.